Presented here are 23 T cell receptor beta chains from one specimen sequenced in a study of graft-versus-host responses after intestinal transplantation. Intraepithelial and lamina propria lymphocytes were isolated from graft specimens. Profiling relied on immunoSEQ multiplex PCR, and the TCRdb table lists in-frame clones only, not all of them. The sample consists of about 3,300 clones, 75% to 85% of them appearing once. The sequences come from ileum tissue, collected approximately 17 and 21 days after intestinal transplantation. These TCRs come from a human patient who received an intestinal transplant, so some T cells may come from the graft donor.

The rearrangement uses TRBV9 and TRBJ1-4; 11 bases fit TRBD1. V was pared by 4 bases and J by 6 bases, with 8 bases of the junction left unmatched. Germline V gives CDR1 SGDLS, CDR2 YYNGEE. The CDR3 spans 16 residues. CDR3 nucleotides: TGTGCCAGCAGCCTCAGACCGGGACAGGGGGATGAAAAACTGTTTTTT. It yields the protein CASSLRPGQGDEKLFF.

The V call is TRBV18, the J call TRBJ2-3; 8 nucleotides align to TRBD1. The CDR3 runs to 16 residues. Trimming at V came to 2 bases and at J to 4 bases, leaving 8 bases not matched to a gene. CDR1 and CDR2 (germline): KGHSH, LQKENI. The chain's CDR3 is CASSPFQQGGADTQYF. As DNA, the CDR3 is TGTGCCAGCTCACCATTCCAACAGGGGGGCGCAGATACGCAGTATTTT.

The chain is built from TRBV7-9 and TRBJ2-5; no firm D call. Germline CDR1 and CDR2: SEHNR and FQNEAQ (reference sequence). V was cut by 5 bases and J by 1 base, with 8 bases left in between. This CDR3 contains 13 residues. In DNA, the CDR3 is TGTGCCAGCAGCGGAGACTTCCAAGAGACCCAGTACTTC. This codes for CASSGDFQETQYF.

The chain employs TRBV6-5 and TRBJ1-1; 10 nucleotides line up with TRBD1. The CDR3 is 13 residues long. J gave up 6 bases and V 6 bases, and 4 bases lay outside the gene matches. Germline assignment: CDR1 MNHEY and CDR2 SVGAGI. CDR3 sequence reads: CASSRTGGSEAFF. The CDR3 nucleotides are TGTGCCAGCAGCAGGACAGGGGGATCTGAAGCTTTCTTT.

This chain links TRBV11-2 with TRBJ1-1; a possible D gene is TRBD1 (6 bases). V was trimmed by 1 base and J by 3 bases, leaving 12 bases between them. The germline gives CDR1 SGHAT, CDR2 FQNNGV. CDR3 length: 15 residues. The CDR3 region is CASSLGGGGDTEAFF. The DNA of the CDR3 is TGTGCCAGCAGCTTAGGGGGAGGGGGGGACACTGAAGCTTTCTTT.

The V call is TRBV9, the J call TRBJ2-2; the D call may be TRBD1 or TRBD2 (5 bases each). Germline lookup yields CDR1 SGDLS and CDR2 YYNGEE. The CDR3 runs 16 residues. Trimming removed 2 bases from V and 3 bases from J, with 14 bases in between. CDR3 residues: CASSVQSGLDTGELFF. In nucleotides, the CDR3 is TGTGCCAGCAGCGTTCAGTCGGGGCTTGACACCGGGGAGCTGTTTTTT.

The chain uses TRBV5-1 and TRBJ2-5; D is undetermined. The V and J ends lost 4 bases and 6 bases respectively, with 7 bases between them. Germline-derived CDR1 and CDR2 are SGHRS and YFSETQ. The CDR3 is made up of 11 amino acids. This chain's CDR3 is CASSPGQTQYF. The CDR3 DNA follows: TGCGCCAGCAGCCCCGGACAGACCCAGTACTTC.

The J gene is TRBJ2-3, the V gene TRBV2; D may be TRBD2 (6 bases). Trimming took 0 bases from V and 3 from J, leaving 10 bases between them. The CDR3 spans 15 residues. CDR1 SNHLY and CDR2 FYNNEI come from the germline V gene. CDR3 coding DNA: TGTGCCAGCAGTGAAGCGGGGGGTAGGACAGATACGCAGTATTTT. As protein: CASSEAGGRTDTQYF.

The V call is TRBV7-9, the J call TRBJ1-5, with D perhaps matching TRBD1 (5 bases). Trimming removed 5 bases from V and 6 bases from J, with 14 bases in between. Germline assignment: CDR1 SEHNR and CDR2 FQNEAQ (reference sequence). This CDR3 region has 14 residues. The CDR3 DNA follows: TGTGCCAGCAGCAATGGCGGGGGTCGTCAGCCCCAGCATTTT. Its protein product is CASSNGGGRQPQHF.

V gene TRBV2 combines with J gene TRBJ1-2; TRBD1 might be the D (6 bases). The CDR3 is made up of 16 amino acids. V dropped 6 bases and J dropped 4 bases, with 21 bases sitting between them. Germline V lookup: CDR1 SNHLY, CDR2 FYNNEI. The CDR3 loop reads CASSSYGQPSGYGYTF. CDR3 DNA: TGTGCCAGCAGCTCTTACGGACAGCCCTCCGGCTATGGCTACACCTTC.

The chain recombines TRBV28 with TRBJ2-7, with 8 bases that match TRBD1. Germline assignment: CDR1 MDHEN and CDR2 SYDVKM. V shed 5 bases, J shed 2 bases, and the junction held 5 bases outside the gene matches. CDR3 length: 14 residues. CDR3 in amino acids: CASSRQGPPYEQYF. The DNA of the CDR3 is TGTGCCAGCAGTCGACAGGGGCCGCCCTACGAGCAGTACTTC.

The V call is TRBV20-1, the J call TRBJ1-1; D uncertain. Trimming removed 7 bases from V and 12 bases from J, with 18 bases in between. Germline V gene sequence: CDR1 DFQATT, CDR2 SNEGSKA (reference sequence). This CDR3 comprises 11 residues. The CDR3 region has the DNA TGCAGTGTTCCCGTGGGTGGATTACCTTTCTTT. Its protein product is CSVPVGGLPFF.

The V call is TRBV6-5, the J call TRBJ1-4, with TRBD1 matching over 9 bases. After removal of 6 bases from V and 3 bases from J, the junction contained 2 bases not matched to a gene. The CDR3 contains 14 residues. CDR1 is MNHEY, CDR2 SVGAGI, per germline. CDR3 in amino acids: CASRRTGANEKLFF. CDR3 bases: TGTGCCAGCAGGAGGACAGGGGCTAATGAAAAACTGTTTTTT.

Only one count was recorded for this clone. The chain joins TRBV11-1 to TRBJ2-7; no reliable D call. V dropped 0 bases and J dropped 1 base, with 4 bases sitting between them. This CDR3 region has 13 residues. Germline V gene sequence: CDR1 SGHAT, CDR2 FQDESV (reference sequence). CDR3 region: CASSLAFSYEQYF. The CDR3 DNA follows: TGTGCCAGCAGCTTAGCGTTTTCCTACGAGCAGTACTTC.

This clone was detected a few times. CDR3 loop: CATSRDRSSYNEQFF. The CDR3, as DNA: TGTGCCACCAGCAGAGATCGGAGCTCCTACAATGAGCAGTTCTTC. The V gene is TRBV15, the J gene TRBJ2-1; D gene uncertain. The length of the CDR3 is 15 residues. Germline values: CDR1 LNHNV, CDR2 YYDKDF (reference sequence). The ends were cut back, 0 bases at V and 0 bases at J, with 6 bases in the middle.

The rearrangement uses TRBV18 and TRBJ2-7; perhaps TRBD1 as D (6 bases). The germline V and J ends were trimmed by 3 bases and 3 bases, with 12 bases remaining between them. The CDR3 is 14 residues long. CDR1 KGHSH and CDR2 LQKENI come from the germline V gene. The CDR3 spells CASSPQGHLYEQYF. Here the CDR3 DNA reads TGTGCCAGCTCACCCCAGGGACATCTCTACGAGCAGTACTTC.

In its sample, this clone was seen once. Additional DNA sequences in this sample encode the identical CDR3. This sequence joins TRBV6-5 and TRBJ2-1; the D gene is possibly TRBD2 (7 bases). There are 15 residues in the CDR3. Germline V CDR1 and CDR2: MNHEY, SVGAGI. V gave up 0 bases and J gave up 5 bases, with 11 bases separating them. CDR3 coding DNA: TGTGCCAGCAGTTACTCGGGGGGGCCTAACAATGAGCAGTTCTTC. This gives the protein CASSYSGGPNNEQFF.

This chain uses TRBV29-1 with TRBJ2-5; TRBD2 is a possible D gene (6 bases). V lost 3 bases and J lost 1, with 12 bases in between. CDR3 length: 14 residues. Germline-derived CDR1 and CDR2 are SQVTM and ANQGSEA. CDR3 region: CSVEREVLQETQYF. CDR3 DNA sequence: TGCAGCGTTGAGAGGGAGGTACTCCAAGAGACCCAGTACTTC.

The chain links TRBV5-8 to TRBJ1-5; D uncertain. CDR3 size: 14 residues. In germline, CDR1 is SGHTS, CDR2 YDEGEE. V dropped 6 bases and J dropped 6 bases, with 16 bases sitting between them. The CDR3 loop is CASTHFQMGQPQHF. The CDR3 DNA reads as TGTGCCAGCACCCATTTTCAGATGGGTCAGCCCCAGCATTTT.

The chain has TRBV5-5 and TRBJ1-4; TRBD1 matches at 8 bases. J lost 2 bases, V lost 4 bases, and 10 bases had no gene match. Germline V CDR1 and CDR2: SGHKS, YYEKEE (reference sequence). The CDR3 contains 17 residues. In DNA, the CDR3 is TGTGCCAGCAGCCCACAGGGGGGAGGGGTGACTAATGAAAAACTGTTTTTT. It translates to CASSPQGGGVTNEKLFF.

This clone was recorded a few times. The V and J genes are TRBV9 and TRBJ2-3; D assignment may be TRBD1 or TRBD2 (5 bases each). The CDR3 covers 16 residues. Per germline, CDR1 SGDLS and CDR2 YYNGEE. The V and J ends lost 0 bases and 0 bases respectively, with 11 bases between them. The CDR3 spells CASSVAGLLSTDTQYF. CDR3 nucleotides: TGTGCCAGCAGCGTAGCGGGGCTCCTTAGCACAGATACGCAGTATTTT. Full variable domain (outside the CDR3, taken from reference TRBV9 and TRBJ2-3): DSGVTQTPKHLITATGQRVTLRCSPRSGDLSVYWYQQSLDQGLQFLIQYYNGEERAKGNILERFSAQQFPDLHSELNLSSLELGDSALYFCASSVAGLLSTDTQYFGPGTRLTVL.

CDR3 amino acids: CASSKGGGGGSGYTF. CDR3 DNA sequence: TGTGCCAGCAGTAAGGGAGGAGGGGGCGGTTCTGGCTACACCTTC. This rearrangement joins TRBV6-5 to TRBJ1-2; 7 bases are a match to TRBD1. CDR3 length equals 15 residues. From germline, CDR1 is MNHEY and CDR2 SVGAGI. Trimming at V came to 5 bases and at J to 7 bases, leaving 13 bases not matched to a gene.

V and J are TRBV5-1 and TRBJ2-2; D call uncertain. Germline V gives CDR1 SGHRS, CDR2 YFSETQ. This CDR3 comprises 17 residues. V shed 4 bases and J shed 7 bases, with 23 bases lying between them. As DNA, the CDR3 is TGCGCCAGCAGCGCCGGTTCTGTAAGAGCTAACGGCGGGGAGCTGTTTTTT. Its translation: CASSAGSVRANGGELFF.